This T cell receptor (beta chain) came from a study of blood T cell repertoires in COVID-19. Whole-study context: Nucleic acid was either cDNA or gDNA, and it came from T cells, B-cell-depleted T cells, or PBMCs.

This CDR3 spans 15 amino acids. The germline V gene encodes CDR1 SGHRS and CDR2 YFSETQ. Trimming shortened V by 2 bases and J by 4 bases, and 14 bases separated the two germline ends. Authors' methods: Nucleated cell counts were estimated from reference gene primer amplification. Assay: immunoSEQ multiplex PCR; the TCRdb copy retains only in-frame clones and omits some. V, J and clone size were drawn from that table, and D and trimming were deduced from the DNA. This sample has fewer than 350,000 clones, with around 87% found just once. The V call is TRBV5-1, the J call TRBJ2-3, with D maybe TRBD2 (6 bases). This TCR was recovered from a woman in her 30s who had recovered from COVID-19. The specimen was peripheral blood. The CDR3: CASSFRGLAADTQYF. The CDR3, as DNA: TGCGCCAGCAGCTTCCGGGGACTTGCGGCAGATACGCAGTATTTT.